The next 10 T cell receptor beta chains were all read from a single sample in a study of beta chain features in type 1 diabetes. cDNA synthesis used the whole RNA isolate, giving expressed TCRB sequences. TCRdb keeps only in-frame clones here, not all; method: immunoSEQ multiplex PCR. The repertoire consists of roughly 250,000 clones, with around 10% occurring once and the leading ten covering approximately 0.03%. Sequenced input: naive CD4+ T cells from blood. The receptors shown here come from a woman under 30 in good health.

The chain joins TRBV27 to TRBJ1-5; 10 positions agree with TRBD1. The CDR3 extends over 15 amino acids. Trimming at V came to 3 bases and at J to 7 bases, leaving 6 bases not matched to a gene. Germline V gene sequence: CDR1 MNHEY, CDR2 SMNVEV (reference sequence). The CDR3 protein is CASSFSGQGRQPQHF. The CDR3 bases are TGTGCCAGCAGTTTTTCGGGACAGGGGAGACAGCCCCAGCATTTT.

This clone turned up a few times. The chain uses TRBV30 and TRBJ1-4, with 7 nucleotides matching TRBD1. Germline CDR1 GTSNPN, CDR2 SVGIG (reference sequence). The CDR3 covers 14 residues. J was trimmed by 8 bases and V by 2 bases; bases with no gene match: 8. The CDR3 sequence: CAWSQAGGPEKLFF. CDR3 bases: TGTGCCTGGAGTCAGGCAGGGGGTCCCGAAAAACTGTTTTTT.

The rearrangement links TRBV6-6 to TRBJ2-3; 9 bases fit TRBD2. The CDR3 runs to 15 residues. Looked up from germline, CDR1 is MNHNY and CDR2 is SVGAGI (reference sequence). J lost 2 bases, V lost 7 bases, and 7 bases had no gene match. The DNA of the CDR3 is TGTGCCAGCAAGGTGGGACTAGCTGCCACAGATACGCAGTATTTT. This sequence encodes CASKVGLAATDTQYF.

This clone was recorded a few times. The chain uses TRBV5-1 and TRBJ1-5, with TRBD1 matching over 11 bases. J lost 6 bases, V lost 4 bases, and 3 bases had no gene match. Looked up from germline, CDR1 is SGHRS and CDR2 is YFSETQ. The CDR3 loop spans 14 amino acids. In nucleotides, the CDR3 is TGCGCCAGCAGCACCGGACAGGGGGCTCAGCCCCAGCATTTT. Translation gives CASSTGQGAQPQHF.

CDR3 coding DNA: TGCGCCAGCAGCTTGGGGACTAGCGGTTACTACGAGCAGTACTTC. The encoded protein is CASSLGTSGYYEQYF. The chain employs TRBV5-1 and TRBJ2-7; 10 bases are shared with TRBD2. The CDR3 has 15 residues. The V gene's germline CDR1 is SGHRS and CDR2 YFSETQ. V lost 0 bases, J lost 3 bases, and 3 bases stayed unmatched. The full variable domain, in which reference TRBV5-1 and TRBJ2-7 provide the parts outside the CDR3, is KAGVTQTPRYLIKTRGQQVTLSCSPISGHRSVSWYQQTPGQGLQFLFEYFSETQRNKGNFPGRFSGRQFSNSRSEMNVSTLELGDSALYLCASSLGTSGYYEQYFGPGTRLTVT.

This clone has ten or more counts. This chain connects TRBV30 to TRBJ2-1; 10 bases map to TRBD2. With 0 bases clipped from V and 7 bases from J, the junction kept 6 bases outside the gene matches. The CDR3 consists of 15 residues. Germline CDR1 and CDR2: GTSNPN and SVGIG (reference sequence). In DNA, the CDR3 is TGTGCCTGGAGTGTACGAAGCGGGGGGGCAAATGAGCAGTTCTTC. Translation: CAWSVRSGGANEQFF. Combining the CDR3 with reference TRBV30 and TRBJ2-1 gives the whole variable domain SQTIHQWPATLVQPVGSPLSLECTVEGTSNPNLYWYRQAAGRGLQLLFYSVGIGQISSEVPQNLSASRPQDRQFILSSKKLLLSDSGFYLCAWSVRSGGANEQFFGPGTRLTVL.

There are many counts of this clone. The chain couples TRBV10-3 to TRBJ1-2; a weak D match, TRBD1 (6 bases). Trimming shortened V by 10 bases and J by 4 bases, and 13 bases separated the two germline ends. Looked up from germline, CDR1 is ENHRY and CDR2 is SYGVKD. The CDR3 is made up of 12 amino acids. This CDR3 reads CASTGSSYGYTF. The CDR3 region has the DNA TGTGCCAGCACAGGGAGTAGCTATGGCTACACCTTC.

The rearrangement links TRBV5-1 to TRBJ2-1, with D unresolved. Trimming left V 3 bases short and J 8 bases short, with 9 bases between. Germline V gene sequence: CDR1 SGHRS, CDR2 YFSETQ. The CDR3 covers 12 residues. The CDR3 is CASSSPSDEQFF. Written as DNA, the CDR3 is TGCGCCAGCAGCTCCCCTTCCGATGAGCAGTTCTTC.

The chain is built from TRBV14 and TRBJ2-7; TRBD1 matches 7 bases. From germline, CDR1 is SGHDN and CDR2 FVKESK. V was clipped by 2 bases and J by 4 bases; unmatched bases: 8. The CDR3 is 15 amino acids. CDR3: CASSQSGTALYEQYF. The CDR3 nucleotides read TGTGCCAGCAGCCAATCCGGGACAGCTTTATACGAGCAGTACTTC. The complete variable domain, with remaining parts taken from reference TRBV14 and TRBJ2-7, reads EAGVTQFPSHSVIEKGQTVTLRCDPISGHDNLYWYRRVMGKEIKFLLHFVKESKQDESGMPNNRFLAERTGGTYSTLKVQPAELEDSGVYFCASSQSGTALYEQYFGPGTRLTVT.

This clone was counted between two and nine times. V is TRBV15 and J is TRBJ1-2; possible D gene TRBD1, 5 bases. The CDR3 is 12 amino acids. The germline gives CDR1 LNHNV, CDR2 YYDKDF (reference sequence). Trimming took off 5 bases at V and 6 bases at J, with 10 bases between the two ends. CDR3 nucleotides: TGTGCCACCAGCCCCGGGGGGAATGGCTACACCTTC. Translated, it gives CATSPGGNGYTF.